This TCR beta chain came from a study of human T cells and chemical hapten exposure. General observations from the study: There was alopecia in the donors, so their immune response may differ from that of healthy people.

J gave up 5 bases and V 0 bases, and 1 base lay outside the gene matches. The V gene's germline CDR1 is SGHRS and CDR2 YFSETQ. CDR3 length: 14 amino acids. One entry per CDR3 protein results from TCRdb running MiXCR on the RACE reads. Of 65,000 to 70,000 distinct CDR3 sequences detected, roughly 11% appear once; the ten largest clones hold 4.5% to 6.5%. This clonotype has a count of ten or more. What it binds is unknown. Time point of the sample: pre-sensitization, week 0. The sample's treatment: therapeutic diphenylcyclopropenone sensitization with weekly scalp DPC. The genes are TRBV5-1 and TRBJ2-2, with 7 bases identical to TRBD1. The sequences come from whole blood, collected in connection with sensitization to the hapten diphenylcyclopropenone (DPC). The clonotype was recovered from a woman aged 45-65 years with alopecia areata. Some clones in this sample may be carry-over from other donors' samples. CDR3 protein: CASSLDRGTGELFF. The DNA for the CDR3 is TGCGCCAGCAGCTTGGACAGGGGTACCGGGGAGCTGTTTTTT.